Presented here are 6 T cell receptor beta chains from one specimen sequenced in a study of PD-L1 blockade in urothelial cancer. The protocol was immunoSEQ multiplex PCR, while the TCRdb copy is restricted to in-frame clones and leaves out a portion. The data hold fewer than 30,000 clones, with approximately 84% observed a single time. The source was PBMCs, collected around atezolizumab (anti-PD-L1) treatment. The receptor set was obtained from a man between 65 and 85 years old with urothelial cancer.

V is TRBV9 and J is TRBJ2-1; 9 bases line up with TRBD1. The CDR3 extends over 15 amino acids. CDR1 and CDR2 (germline): SGDLS, YYNGEE. The ends lost 0 bases at V and 9 bases at J; junction bases unmatched: 7. The CDR3: CASSVVGQGFGEQFF. The CDR3 DNA reads as TGTGCCAGCAGCGTAGTTGGACAGGGGTTTGGTGAGCAGTTCTTC.

In its sample, this clone was seen once. The chain employs TRBV28 and TRBJ1-2; perhaps TRBD1 as D (5 bases). The CDR3 contains 14 residues. Germline V lookup: CDR1 MDHEN, CDR2 SYDVKM. V was cut by 5 bases and J by 5 bases, with 15 bases left in between. CDR3 sequence (DNA): TGTGCCAGCAGTGGGACGGAGGGGCTTTATGGCTACACCTTC. It encodes CASSGTEGLYGYTF.

J is TRBJ2-3 and V is TRBV30, with D possibly being TRBD1 (6 bases). The germline V and J ends were trimmed by 5 bases and 2 bases, with 14 bases remaining between them. The V gene's germline CDR1 is GTSNPN and CDR2 SVGIG (reference sequence). The CDR3 totals 14 residues. The CDR3 reads CAWAQGSYTDTQYF. CDR3 nucleotide sequence: TGTGCCTGGGCCCAGGGGTCCTACACAGATACGCAGTATTTT. Supplemented by reference TRBV30 and TRBJ2-3, the full variable domain reads SQTIHQWPATLVQPVGSPLSLECTVEGTSNPNLYWYRQAAGRGLQLLFYSVGIGQISSEVPQNLSASRPQDRQFILSSKKLLLSDSGFYLCAWAQGSYTDTQYFGPGTRLTVL.

The V gene is TRBV5-4, the J gene TRBJ2-7, with 16 bases lining up with TRBD2. CDR1 and CDR2 from the germline V gene are SGHNT and YYREEE (reference sequence). The V segment lost 4 bases and the J segment 6 bases; nucleotides outside the gene matches: 7. The CDR3 contains 16 residues. The CDR3 spells CASSPGTSGRAGEQYF. The CDR3 nucleotides read TGTGCCAGCAGCCCCGGGACTAGCGGGAGGGCCGGCGAGCAGTACTTC.

Here the CDR3 reads CASSQQGAEDTQYF. The CDR3 DNA sequence: TGTGCCAGCTCACAACAGGGGGCGGAAGATACGCAGTATTTT. The chain recombines TRBV18 with TRBJ2-3, with 9 bases lining up with TRBD1. From germline, CDR1 is KGHSH and CDR2 LQKENI. The CDR3 runs to 14 residues. J was trimmed by 5 bases and V by 4 bases; bases with no gene match: 4. Combining the CDR3 with reference TRBV18 and TRBJ2-3 gives the whole variable domain NAGVMQNPRHLVRRRGQEARLRCSPMKGHSHVYWYRQLPEEGLKFMVYLQKENIIDESGMPKERFSAEFPKEGPSILRIQQVVRGDSAAYFCASSQQGAEDTQYFGPGTRLTVL.

The V call is TRBV5-1, the J call TRBJ2-2, with D possibly being TRBD2 (5 bases). This CDR3 comprises 14 residues. The V gene lost 2 bases and the J gene lost 4 bases, with 9 bases spanning the gap. The V gene's germline CDR1 is SGHRS and CDR2 YFSETQ. CDR3 nucleotides: TGCGCCAGCAGCTTTGGAGGACTCACCGGGGAGCTGTTTTTT. This translates into CASSFGGLTGELFF. The entire variable domain, with the rest obtained from reference TRBV5-1 and TRBJ2-2, is as follows: KAGVTQTPRYLIKTRGQQVTLSCSPISGHRSVSWYQQTPGQGLQFLFEYFSETQRNKGNFPGRFSGRQFSNSRSEMNVSTLELGDSALYLCASSFGGLTGELFFGEGSRLTVL.